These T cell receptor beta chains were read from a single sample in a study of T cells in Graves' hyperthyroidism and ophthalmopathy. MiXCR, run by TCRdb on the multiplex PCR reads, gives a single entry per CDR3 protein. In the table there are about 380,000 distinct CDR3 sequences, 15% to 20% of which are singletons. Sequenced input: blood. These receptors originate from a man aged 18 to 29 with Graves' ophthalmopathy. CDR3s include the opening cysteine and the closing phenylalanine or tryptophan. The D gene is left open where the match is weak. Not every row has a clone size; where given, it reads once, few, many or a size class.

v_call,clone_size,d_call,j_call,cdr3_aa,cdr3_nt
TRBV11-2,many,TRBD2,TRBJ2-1,CASSLQLAGGGSYNEQFF,TGTGCCAGCAGCTTACAACTAGCGGGGGGGGGCTCCTACAATGAGCAGTTCTTC
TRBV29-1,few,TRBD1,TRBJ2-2,CSVEGQGAAGELFF,TGCAGCGTTGAAGGACAGGGGGCAGCCGGGGAGCTGTTTTTT
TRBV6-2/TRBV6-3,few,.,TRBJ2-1,CASSSWTAINNEQFF,TGTGCCAGCAGTTCCTGGACGGCGATAAACAATGAGCAGTTCTTC
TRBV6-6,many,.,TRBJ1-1,CASSYSTGGLTTEAFF,TGTGCCAGCAGTTACTCGACCGGGGGGCTAACAACTGAAGCTTTCTTT
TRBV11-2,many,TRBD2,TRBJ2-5,CASSPAGGGQVTQYF,TGTGCCAGCAGCCCCGCGGGGGGGGGTCAAGTGACCCAGTACTTC
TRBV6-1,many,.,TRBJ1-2,CASSLRASNYGYTF,TGTGCCAGCAGTCTACGTGCCTCTAACTATGGCTACACCTTC
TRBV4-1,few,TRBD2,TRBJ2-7,CASSRLAGGTYEQYF,TGCGCCAGCAGCCGCCTAGCGGGGGGAACCTACGAGCAGTACTTC
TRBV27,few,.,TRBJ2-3,CASSFRGTDTQYF,TGTGCCAGCAGTTTCAGAGGAACAGATACGCAGTATTTT
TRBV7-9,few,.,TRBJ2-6,CASSLYTPSLAGANVLTF,TGTGCCAGCAGCTTGTACACACCGTCGCTGGCTGGGGCCAACGTCCTGACTTTC
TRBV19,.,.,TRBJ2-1,CASSSGNEQFF,TGTGCCAGTAGTAGTGGCAATGAGCAGTTCTTC
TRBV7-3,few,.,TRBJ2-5,CAGSWTVLSAQYF,TGTGCCGGCAGCTGGACAGTACTGTCGGCCCAGTACTTC
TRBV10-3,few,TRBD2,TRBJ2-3,CAIATSGETDTQYF,TGTGCCATCGCGACTAGCGGGGAAACAGATACGCAGTATTTT
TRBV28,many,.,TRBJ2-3,CASSSLAGPPQYF,TGTGCCAGCAGTTCCCTTGCGGGTCCCCCGCAGTATTTT
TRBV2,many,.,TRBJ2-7,CASSESIYEQYF,TGTGCCAGCAGTGAGAGCATTTACGAGCAGTACTTC
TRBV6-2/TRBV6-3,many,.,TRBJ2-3,CASSYPQSTDTQYF,TGTGCCAGCAGTTACCCACAGAGCACAGATACGCAGTATTTT
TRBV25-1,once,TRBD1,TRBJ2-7,CASSGRTGPSYEQYF,TGTGCCAGCAGTGGTCGGACAGGGCCCTCCTACGAGCAGTACTTC
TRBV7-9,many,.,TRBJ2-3,CASSWRTATSTDTQYF,TGTGCCAGCAGCTGGAGGACAGCTACTAGCACAGATACGCAGTATTTT
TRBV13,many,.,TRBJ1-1,CASTLTGGWTEAFF,TGTGCCAGCACCTTGACAGGAGGTTGGACTGAAGCTTTCTTT
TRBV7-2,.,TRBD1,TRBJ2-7,CASRPRRDRGDEQYF,TGTGCCAGCAGACCTCGCCGGGACAGGGGAGACGAGCAGTACTTC
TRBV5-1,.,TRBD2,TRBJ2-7,CASSWQAGGSYEQYF,TGCGCCAGCAGCTGGCAAGCGGGGGGCTCCTACGAGCAGTACTTC
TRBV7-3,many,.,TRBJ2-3,CASSPEGGRDTQYF,TGTGCCAGCAGCCCAGAGGGTGGAAGAGATACGCAGTATTTT
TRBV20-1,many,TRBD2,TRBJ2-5,CSATLAGAFQETQYF,TGCAGTGCTACACTAGCGGGTGCTTTTCAAGAGACCCAGTACTTC
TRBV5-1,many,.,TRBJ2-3,CASSLSIESTDTQYF,TGCGCCAGCAGCTTATCAATAGAGAGCACAGATACGCAGTATTTT
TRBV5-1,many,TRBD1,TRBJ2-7,CASSLQPGQGRQYF,TGCGCCAGCAGCTTACAGCCGGGACAGGGGAGGCAGTACTTC
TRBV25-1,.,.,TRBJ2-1,CASSARQASYNEQFF,TGTGCCAGCAGTGCTCGACAGGCTTCCTACAATGAGCAGTTCTTC
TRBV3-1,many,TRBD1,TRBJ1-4,CASSQARGKLFF,TGTGCCAGCAGCCAGGCCAGGGGGAAACTGTTTTTT
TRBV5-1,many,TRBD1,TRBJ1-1,CASSPRTGGTEAFF,TGCGCCAGCAGCCCCCGGACAGGGGGCACTGAAGCTTTCTTT
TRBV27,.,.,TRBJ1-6,CASNLQDGNSPLHF,TGTGCCAGCAATTTACAGGACGGAAATTCACCCCTCCACTTT
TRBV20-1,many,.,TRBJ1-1,CSARGLGKGLNTEAFF,TGCAGTGCTAGGGGACTGGGAAAAGGCCTGAACACTGAAGCTTTCTTT
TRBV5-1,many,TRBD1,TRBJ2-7,CASSPSGAGGYEQYF,TGCGCCAGCAGCCCCTCCGGCGCAGGGGGCTACGAGCAGTACTTC
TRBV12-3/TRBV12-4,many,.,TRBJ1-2,CASSSRQVGYGYTF,TGTGCCAGCAGCTCCCGCCAGGTCGGGTATGGCTACACCTTC
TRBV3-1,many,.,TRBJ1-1,CASSQRGGNTEAFF,TGTGCCAGCAGCCAAAGGGGGGGGAACACTGAAGCTTTCTTT
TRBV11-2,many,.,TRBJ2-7,CASSLGQALGEQYF,TGTGCCAGCAGCTTAGGCCAGGCACTCGGCGAGCAGTACTTC
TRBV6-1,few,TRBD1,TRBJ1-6,CASIRPGQGRYNSPLHF,TGTGCCAGCATTCGGCCGGGACAGGGGCGTTATAATTCACCCCTCCACTTT
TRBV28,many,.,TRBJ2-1,CASRPSGAGVENEQFF,TGTGCCAGCAGACCTTCAGGGGCGGGGGTTGAAAATGAGCAGTTCTTC
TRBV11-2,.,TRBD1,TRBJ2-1,CASSTGTGWFNEQFF,TGTGCCAGCAGCACCGGGACAGGGTGGTTCAATGAGCAGTTCTTC
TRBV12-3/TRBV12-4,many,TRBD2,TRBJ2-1,CASSFWDYLNNEQFF,TGTGCCAGCAGTTTCTGGGACTACTTAAACAATGAGCAGTTCTTC
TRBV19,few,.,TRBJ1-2,CASSSMNYGYTF,TGTGCCAGTAGTTCGATGAACTATGGCTACACCTTC
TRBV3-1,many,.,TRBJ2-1,CASSHPPKASYSNEQFF,TGTGCCAGCAGCCATCCCCCGAAAGCTAGTTATTCCAATGAGCAGTTCTTC